This T cell receptor beta chain was obtained from a study of response to subunit inactivated influenza vaccine. General observations from the study: The study's authors posited that every seasonal influenza vaccination enlists few new T cells.

On this clonotype: Its antigen is not identified.

TCRdb re-derived calls from the RT-PCR reads in MiXCR, one entry per CDR3 protein. The table includes about 500,000 distinct CDR3 sequences, roughly 7.9% detected once. The germline V gene has CDR1 SGDLS and CDR2 YYNGEE. Trimming cost V 4 bases and J 0 bases, with 14 bases left between them. The CDR3 length is 15 residues. This specimen consisted of PBMCs from blood, obtained less than 30 months after vaccination. This TCR derives from a man between 50 and 70 years old who received an inactivated influenza vaccine. J is TRBJ2-7 and V is TRBV9, with D possibly matching TRBD2 (5 bases). CDR3 sequence (DNA): TGTGCCAGCAGCCTGACGGACTTTAGCTCCTACGAGCAGTACTTC. The encoded protein is CASSLTDFSSYEQYF.